This TCR beta chain came from a study of blood T cell repertoires in COVID-19. Background on the study: Acute and convalescent COVID-19 samples came from the United States, Italy and Spain. T cells, B-cell-depleted T cells, or PBMCs supplied cDNA or gDNA.

The CDR3 runs 15 residues. The V end was cut by 0 bases, the J end by 7 bases, with 17 bases between. Germline V gene sequence: CDR1 SGDLS, CDR2 YYNGEE. As processed by the authors: Nucleated cell counts were estimated from reference gene primer amplification. Clones were read by immunoSEQ multiplex PCR, and TCRdb kept only the in-frame ones, dropping some. V and J calls plus clone size are reproduced from that table; the DNA served to infer D and trimming. Found here are around 160,000 clones, 84% of them singletons; the top ten hold about 38%. The origin of this receptor is a human donor in a cohort sampled during active COVID-19. This rearrangement joins TRBV9 to TRBJ2-7; D may be TRBD2 (6 bases). The material sequenced was peripheral blood. The CDR3 region has the DNA TGTGCCAGCAGCGTAGCTGCGGCGGGGTTGAGTGAGCAGTACTTC. This translates into CASSVAAAGLSEQYF. The full variable domain, rest sourced from reference TRBV9 and TRBJ2-7, is DSGVTQTPKHLITATGQRVTLRCSPRSGDLSVYWYQQSLDQGLQFLIQYYNGEERAKGNILERFSAQQFPDLHSELNLSSLELGDSALYFCASSVAAAGLSEQYFGPGTRLTVT.